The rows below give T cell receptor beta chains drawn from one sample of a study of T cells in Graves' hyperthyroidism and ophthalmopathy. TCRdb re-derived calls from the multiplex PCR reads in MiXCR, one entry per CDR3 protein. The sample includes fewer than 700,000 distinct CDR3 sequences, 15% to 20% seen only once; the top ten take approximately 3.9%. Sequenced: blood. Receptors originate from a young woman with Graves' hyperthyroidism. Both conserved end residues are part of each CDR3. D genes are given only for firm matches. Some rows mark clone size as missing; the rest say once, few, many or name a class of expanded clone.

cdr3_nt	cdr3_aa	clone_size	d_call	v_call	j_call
TGCAGTGCTTACCGGGACTCCTCCAAGTACGAGCAGTACTTC	CSAYRDSSKYEQYF	many	-	TRBV20-1	TRBJ2-7
TGTGCCAGCAGTCGCCCGGGACGCCCCTACAATGAGCAGTTCTTC	CASSRPGRPYNEQFF	many	-	TRBV12-3/TRBV12-4	TRBJ2-1
TGTGCCAGCAGCCACAAGTTGGACAAAAACATTCAGTACTTC	CASSHKLDKNIQYF	many	-	TRBV11-3	TRBJ2-4
TGTGCCAGCAGTTACGACAGGGGGAAGGCCTACGAGCAGTACTTC	CASSYDRGKAYEQYF	-	TRBD1	TRBV6-5	TRBJ2-7
TGCAGTGCTAGAGATCGGAGGGATCCATGGGAGCAGTACTTC	CSARDRRDPWEQYF	few	-	TRBV20-1	TRBJ2-7
TGTGCCAGCAGTCCCCTCGGGAGGCCCACTAATGAAAAACTGTTTTTT	CASSPLGRPTNEKLFF	many	-	TRBV6-1	TRBJ1-4
TGTGCCAGCTCACCAGGAGGGGGGGACCATCAGCCCCAGCATTTT	CASSPGGGDHQPQHF	few	-	TRBV18	TRBJ1-5
TGTGCCAGCAGGCAGGGACAGGGACAGTTCTTC	CASRQGQGQFF	many	TRBD1	TRBV6-2/TRBV6-3	TRBJ2-1
TGCAGTGCTAGCTACCCGGGACAGCGCTACGAGCAGTACTTC	CSASYPGQRYEQYF	many	TRBD1	TRBV20-1	TRBJ2-7
TGTGCCAGCAGCGTAGCGGGGACTAACTATGGCTACACCTTC	CASSVAGTNYGYTF	once	-	TRBV9	TRBJ1-2
TGTGCCAGCAGCAGGGAAGAAGGTAGCGGAGGCCCCCGCAGCTCCTACAATGAGCAGTTCTTC	CASSREEGSGGPRSSYNEQFF	-	-	TRBV7-2	TRBJ2-1
TGTGCCAGCAGCTCAGGACCACACAGGGGGGGTCAGCCCCAGCATTTT	CASSSGPHRGGQPQHF	few	TRBD1	TRBV9	TRBJ1-5
TGTGCCAGCAGCCAAGAGCTGGGTAGCTACGAGCAGTACTTC	CASSQELGSYEQYF	many	-	TRBV3-1	TRBJ2-7
TGTGCCAGTAGTATAAGACTAGCGGGAGGCGTTTACGAGCAGTACTTC	CASSIRLAGGVYEQYF	-	TRBD2	TRBV19	TRBJ2-7
TGTGCCAGCAGTCCCAGGGGGAGAGGCAATCAGCCCCAGCATTTT	CASSPRGRGNQPQHF	few	TRBD1	TRBV28	TRBJ1-5
TGTGCCAGCATCCCATTTGCCGCGTGGGAGTACGAGCAGTACTTC	CASIPFAAWEYEQYF	few	-	TRBV2	TRBJ2-7
TGTGCCAGCACAGAGGACAGGGATGGCTACACCTTC	CASTEDRDGYTF	few	TRBD1	TRBV28	TRBJ1-2
TGCAGTGCGATCAACAGCGGGGCTGCCTACAATGAGCAGTTCTTC	CSAINSGAAYNEQFF	few	TRBD2	TRBV20-1	TRBJ2-1
TGTACCAGCAGTCTAGGAGGGGACACCGGGGAGCTGTTTTTT	CTSSLGGDTGELFF	few	-	TRBV6-2/TRBV6-3	TRBJ2-2
TGTGCCAGCAGCTCCTGGGACAACGGTAGAGATACGCAGTATTTT	CASSSWDNGRDTQYF	many	-	TRBV5-8	TRBJ2-3
TGTGCCAGCAGTTTAGGACAGGGGTTGTGGGAGCAGTACTTC	CASSLGQGLWEQYF	-	TRBD1	TRBV27	TRBJ2-7
TGTGCCAGCAGACAAGATAGAAGGGGGGCCCATCAGCCCCAGCATTTT	CASRQDRRGAHQPQHF	many	-	TRBV3-1	TRBJ1-5
TGTGCCAGCAGTTGGGGTTTTGGGGCGGGAGGTTTGAGGCAAGAGACCCAGTACTTC	CASSWGFGAGGLRQETQYF	-	TRBD2	TRBV28	TRBJ2-5
TGTGCCAGCAGCATGGGGGCTCTATTGACGGATACGCAGTATTTT	CASSMGALLTDTQYF	-	-	TRBV5-6	TRBJ2-3
TGTGCCAGCAGCCCGCCCGGAGGGAGCACTGAAGCTTTCTTT	CASSPPGGSTEAFF	-	-	TRBV7-2	TRBJ1-1
TGTGCCAGCAGGAGCACGGCTTACGAGCAGTACTTC	CASRSTAYEQYF	many	-	TRBV3-1	TRBJ2-7
TGTGCCAGCAGTTCCAACTTGGGGCGCCTCAATGAGCAGTTCTTC	CASSSNLGRLNEQFF	many	-	TRBV27	TRBJ2-1
TGTGCCAGCAGCGTAGGGGCCCCTCAGGAGACCCAGTACTTC	CASSVGAPQETQYF	-	-	TRBV9	TRBJ2-5
TGTGCCAGCAGTTACCGAAGGACTAGCGGGAGTAATGAGCAGTTCTTC	CASSYRRTSGSNEQFF	-	TRBD2	TRBV6-6	TRBJ2-1
TGCAGCGTTTATCTGGAAGGGGAAAAGACGCAGTATTTT	CSVYLEGEKTQYF	few	-	TRBV29-1	TRBJ2-3
TGTGCCAGCAGTTTATCGGGAGAAAGGTACAATGAGCAGTTCTTC	CASSLSGERYNEQFF	many	-	TRBV12-3/TRBV12-4	TRBJ2-1
TGCAGTGTTAGACGGGACAGGGGCCATAGCAATCAGCCCCAGCATTTT	CSVRRDRGHSNQPQHF	-	TRBD1	TRBV20-1	TRBJ1-5